This T cell receptor beta chain comes out of a study of T cells in localized non-small cell lung cancer. Study-wide points: Longer overall survival associated with higher blood T cell density; shorter survival with higher adjacent-lung clonality.

Assay: immunoSEQ multiplex PCR; the TCRdb copy retains only in-frame clones and omits some. The data show approximately 80,000 clones, 80% seen once. As for this clone: Its specificity is not known.

This CDR3 has 12 amino acids. Germline V gives CDR1 SGHRS, CDR2 YFSETQ. Between the trimmed V and J ends, which lost 2 bases and 5 bases, there was a span of 7 bases. The clonotype originates from an older female donor with stage I lung adenocarcinoma. The chain carries TRBV5-1 and TRBJ2-5, with D unclear. The material sequenced was peripheral blood, taken before any cancer treatment. DNA of the CDR3: TGCGCCAGCAGCTTAACCGGGGAGACCCAGTACTTC. Protein: CASSLTGETQYF.